This T cell receptor (beta chain) was documented in a study of regulatory T cells in long-lasting Graves disease. Study-wide results and caveats: Having only a small sample size may have limited accuracy.

This clonotype appeared many times. The antigen is unknown. The time point: persistent/refractory GD, antithyroid drugs over 5 years with positive TRAb. PBMC-derived RNA was used for the TCR library. Libraries of TCR beta came from iRepertoire HTBI primers plus Arm-PCR of CDR3 regions. From the multiplex PCR reads, TCRdb called clonotypes with MiXCR, one entry per CDR3 protein. The sample includes 400,000 to 500,000 distinct CDR3 sequences, 20% to 25% seen only once; the top ten take 7% to 9%. Here the sequenced sample was peripheral blood mononuclear cells (PBMCs), taken when the disease was refractory, from a patient treated with antithyroid drugs. The clonotype originates from a female donor with Graves disease.

CDR3 in amino acids: CASSLEGQLLLSYEQYF. The DNA of the CDR3 is TGTGCCAGCAGCTTAGAGGGACAGTTGCTGCTCTCCTACGAGCAGTACTTC. V usage is TRBV7-8 and J usage is TRBJ2-7; 7 bases line up with TRBD1. Trimming at V came to 1 base and at J to 0 bases, leaving 9 bases not matched to a gene. The CDR3 contains 17 residues. Germline V gene sequence: CDR1 SGHVS, CDR2 FQNEAQ.